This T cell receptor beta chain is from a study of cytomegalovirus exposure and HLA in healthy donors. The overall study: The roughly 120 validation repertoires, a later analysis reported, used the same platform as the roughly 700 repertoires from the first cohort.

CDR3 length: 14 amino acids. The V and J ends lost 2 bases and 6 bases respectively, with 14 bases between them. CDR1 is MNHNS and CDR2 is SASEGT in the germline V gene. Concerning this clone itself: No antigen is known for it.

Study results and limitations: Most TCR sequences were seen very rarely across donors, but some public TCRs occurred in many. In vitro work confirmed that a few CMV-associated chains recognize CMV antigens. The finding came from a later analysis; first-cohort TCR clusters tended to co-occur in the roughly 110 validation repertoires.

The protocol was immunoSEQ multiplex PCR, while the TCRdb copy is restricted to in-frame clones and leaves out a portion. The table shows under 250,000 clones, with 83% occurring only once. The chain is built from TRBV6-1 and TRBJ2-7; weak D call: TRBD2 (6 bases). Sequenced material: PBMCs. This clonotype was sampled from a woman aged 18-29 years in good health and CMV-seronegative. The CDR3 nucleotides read TGTGCCAGCAGTGAAACCCCCCGGAGGGGCGAGCAGTACTTC. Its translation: CASSETPRRGEQYF.